The 4 T cell receptor beta chains given below trace back to one sample, sequenced in a study of T cells in localized non-small cell lung cancer. The method was immunoSEQ multiplex PCR; TCRdb's version includes in-frame clones alone and lacks a portion of them. The data hold about 31,000 clones, with roughly 87% observed a single time. The sample here was peripheral blood, taken before any cancer treatment. The origin of the receptors is a woman aged 35 to 75 with stage I lung adenocarcinoma.

This clone occurred a few times. The rearrangement joins TRBV5-5 to TRBJ2-3; D is ambiguous. CDR1 and CDR2 (germline): SGHKS, YYEKEE (reference sequence). Deletions cut 2 bases from V and 0 bases from J, with 7 bases between. The CDR3 loop spans 14 amino acids. CDR3 in DNA: TGTGCCAGCAGCTTAATCACCAGCACAGATACGCAGTATTTT. Translation: CASSLITSTDTQYF.

This chain links TRBV6-5 with TRBJ1-1; D ambiguous. V gave up 6 bases and J gave up 4 bases, with 6 bases separating them. Germline values: CDR1 MNHEY, CDR2 SVGAGI. The CDR3 runs 11 residues. The DNA for the CDR3 is TGTGCCAGCAGACGGGGCACTGAAGCTTTCTTT. Translating gives CASRRGTEAFF.

V is TRBV9 and J is TRBJ2-1, with D tentatively TRBD1 or TRBD2 (5 bases each). Trimming pared 4 bases from V and 4 bases from J, leaving 21 bases between. Germline V lookup: CDR1 SGDLS, CDR2 YYNGEE. CDR3 length: 17 residues. The CDR3 loop is CASSPNPGTSTYNEQFF. Written as DNA, the CDR3 is TGTGCCAGCAGCCCAAACCCCGGGACGTCGACATACAATGAGCAGTTCTTC.

V gene TRBV4-1 combines with J gene TRBJ2-1, with D perhaps assigned TRBD1 or TRBD2 (6 bases each). The CDR3 is 15 residues long. CDR1 and CDR2 (germline): MGHRA, YSYEKL. V shed 0 bases and J shed 8 bases, with 14 bases lying between them. CDR3 protein: CASSQEGLGGDEQFF. CDR3 nucleotides: TGCGCCAGCAGCCAAGAAGGGCTGGGGGGCGATGAGCAGTTCTTC.